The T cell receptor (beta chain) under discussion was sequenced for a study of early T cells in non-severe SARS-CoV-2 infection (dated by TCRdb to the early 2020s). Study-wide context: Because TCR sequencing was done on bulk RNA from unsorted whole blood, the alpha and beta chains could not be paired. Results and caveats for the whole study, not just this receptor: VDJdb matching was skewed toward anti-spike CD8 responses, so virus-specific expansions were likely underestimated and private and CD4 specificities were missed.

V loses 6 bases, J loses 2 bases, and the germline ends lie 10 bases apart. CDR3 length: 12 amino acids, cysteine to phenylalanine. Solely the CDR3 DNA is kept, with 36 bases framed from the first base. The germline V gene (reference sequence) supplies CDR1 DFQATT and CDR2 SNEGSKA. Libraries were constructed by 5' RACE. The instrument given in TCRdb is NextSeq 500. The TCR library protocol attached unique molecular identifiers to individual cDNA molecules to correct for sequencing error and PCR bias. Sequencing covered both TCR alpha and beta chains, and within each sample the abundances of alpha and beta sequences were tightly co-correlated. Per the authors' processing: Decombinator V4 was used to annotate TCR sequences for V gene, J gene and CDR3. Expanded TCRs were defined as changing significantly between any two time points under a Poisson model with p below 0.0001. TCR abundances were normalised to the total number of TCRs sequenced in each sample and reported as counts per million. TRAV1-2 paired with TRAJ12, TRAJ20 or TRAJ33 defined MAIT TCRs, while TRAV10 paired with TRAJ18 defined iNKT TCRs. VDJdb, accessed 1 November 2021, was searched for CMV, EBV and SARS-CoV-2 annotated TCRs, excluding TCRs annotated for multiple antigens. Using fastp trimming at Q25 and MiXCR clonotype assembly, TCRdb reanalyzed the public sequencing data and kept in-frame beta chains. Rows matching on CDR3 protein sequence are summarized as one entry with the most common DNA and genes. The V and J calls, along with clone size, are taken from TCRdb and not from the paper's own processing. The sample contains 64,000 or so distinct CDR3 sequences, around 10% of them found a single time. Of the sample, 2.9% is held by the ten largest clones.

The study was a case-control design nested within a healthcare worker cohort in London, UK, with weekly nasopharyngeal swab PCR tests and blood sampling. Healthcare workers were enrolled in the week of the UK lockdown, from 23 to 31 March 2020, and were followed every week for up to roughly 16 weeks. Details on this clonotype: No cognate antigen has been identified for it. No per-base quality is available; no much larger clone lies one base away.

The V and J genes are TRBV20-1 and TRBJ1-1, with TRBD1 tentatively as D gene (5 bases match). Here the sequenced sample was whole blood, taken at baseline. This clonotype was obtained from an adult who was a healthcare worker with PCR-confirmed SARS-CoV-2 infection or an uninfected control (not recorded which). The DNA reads TGCAGTGCGGCCGGGACCAACACTGAAGCTTTCTTT. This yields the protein CSAAGTNTEAFF.